The next 32 T cell receptor beta chains were all read from a single sample in a study of technical replicates of blood from several donors. This table comes from immunoSEQ multiplex PCR, and its TCRdb copy is limited to in-frame clones, with some not included. In the table there are 80,000 to 100,000 clones, about 96% of which are singletons. The sequencing input was T cells isolated from PBMCs. The receptors stem from a human donor in good health.

The chain carries TRBV9 and TRBJ2-1; D remains ambiguous. CDR3 length: 14 amino acids. V lost 9 bases and J lost 0, with 13 bases in between. Germline V gene sequence: CDR1 SGDLS, CDR2 YYNGEE. In DNA form, the CDR3 reads TGTGCCACCACCCCCAGTACCTCCTACAATGAGCAGTTCTTC. Encoded protein: CATTPSTSYNEQFF.

This sequence joins TRBV6-5 and TRBJ2-7; 9 nucleotides agree with TRBD2. After removal of 3 bases from V and 2 bases from J, the junction contained 2 bases not matched to a gene. The CDR3 contains 14 residues. Germline lookup yields CDR1 MNHEY and CDR2 SVGAGI. CDR3: CASSYSSGTYEQYF. CDR3 coding DNA: TGTGCCAGCAGTTATTCTAGCGGGACCTACGAGCAGTACTTC.

V usage is TRBV11-2 and J usage is TRBJ2-1; 12 positions agree with TRBD2. The germline gives CDR1 SGHAT, CDR2 FQNNGV. The CDR3 spans 17 residues. V was pared by 3 bases and J by 0 bases, with 3 bases of the junction left unmatched. CDR3 coding DNA: TGTGCCAGCAGCTTTACGACTAGCGGGAGCTCCTACAATGAGCAGTTCTTC. Amino acids: CASSFTTSGSSYNEQFF.

The chain combines TRBV30 with TRBJ2-7; tentative D call: TRBD2 (6 bases). The germline CDR1 and CDR2 sequences are GTSNPN and SVGIG (reference sequence). Trimming took off 0 bases at V and 0 bases at J, with 12 bases between the two ends. The CDR3 is 15 amino acids. The CDR3 DNA reads TGTGCCTGGAGTGTGGGGACGGGAGTCTCCTACGAGCAGTACTTC. Amino acids: CAWSVGTGVSYEQYF.

In nucleotides, the CDR3 is TGTGCCAGCATCCCGACTAGCGGGCCCTACGAGCAGTACTTC. Translating it yields CASIPTSGPYEQYF. V and J are TRBV2 and TRBJ2-7; 10 bases are shared with TRBD2. Trimming cost V 7 bases and J 2 bases; bases outside gene matches: 5. The CDR3 is 14 amino acids. The germline V gene encodes CDR1 SNHLY and CDR2 FYNNEI.

The chain carries TRBV5-4 and TRBJ2-7; D not certain. Germline CDR1 reads SGHNT; CDR2 reads YYREEE (reference sequence). This CDR3 spans 15 amino acids. Deletions cut 0 bases from V and 2 bases from J, with 12 bases between. CDR3: CASSLDVLGPYEQYF. Here the CDR3 DNA reads TGTGCCAGCAGCTTGGACGTACTTGGGCCCTACGAGCAGTACTTC.

The chain combines TRBV9 with TRBJ1-1; D is perhaps TRBD1 (6 bases). Germline V gene data show CDR1 as SGDLS and CDR2 as YYNGEE. The CDR3 contains 12 residues. V was trimmed by 4 bases and J by 5 bases, leaving 9 bases between them. The CDR3 loop is CASSRGSTEAFF. CDR3 sequence (DNA): TGTGCCAGCAGCAGGGGGTCTACTGAAGCTTTCTTT. Using reference TRBV9 and TRBJ1-1 for the parts outside the CDR3, the full variable domain is DSGVTQTPKHLITATGQRVTLRCSPRSGDLSVYWYQQSLDQGLQFLIQYYNGEERAKGNILERFSAQQFPDLHSELNLSSLELGDSALYFCASSRGSTEAFFGQGTRLTVV.

The CDR3 is CASSPRAKNIQYF. For the CDR3, the DNA is TGTGCCAGCAGCCCTAGGGCCAAAAACATTCAGTACTTC. This chain links TRBV7-9 with TRBJ2-4, with D hard to call. Looked up from germline, CDR1 is SEHNR and CDR2 is FQNEAQ (reference sequence). The CDR3 totals 13 residues. With 5 bases removed from V and 1 base from J, the gap between germline ends came to 6 bases.

This clone was detected once. This chain connects TRBV18 to TRBJ1-4; D unresolved. Trimming took 6 bases from V and 0 from J, leaving 14 bases between them. The V gene's germline CDR1 is KGHSH and CDR2 LQKENI. The CDR3 spans 16 residues. The CDR3 protein is CASSHGVEATNEKLFF. CDR3 nucleotides: TGTGCCAGCTCTCACGGGGTGGAAGCAACTAATGAAAAACTGTTTTTT.

The chain is built from TRBV25-1 and TRBJ2-7, with 8 bases fitting TRBD1. The CDR3 sequence is 16 residues long. V lost 1 base to trimming and J lost 5 bases; unmatched junction nucleotides: 10. Germline CDR1 MGHDK, CDR2 SYGVNS. The CDR3 sequence: CASSEFRGQGAHEQYF. CDR3 sequence (DNA): TGTGCCAGCAGTGAATTTAGGGGTCAGGGGGCCCACGAGCAGTACTTC.

The chain joins TRBV2 to TRBJ2-7; TRBD1 might be the D (5 bases). Germline V gene data show CDR1 as SNHLY and CDR2 as FYNNEI. The CDR3 is 12 residues long. Trimming removed 7 bases at V and 3 bases at J, with 10 bases between. The DNA of the CDR3 is TGTGCCAGCAACACAGACAGCTACGAGCAGTACTTC. Its protein product is CASNTDSYEQYF.

The chain couples TRBV6-5 to TRBJ2-1, with D perhaps matching TRBD2 (6 bases). Deletions cut 6 bases from V and 9 bases from J, with 21 bases between. The germline CDR1 and CDR2 sequences are MNHEY and SVGAGI. This CDR3 is 15 amino acids long. DNA of the CDR3: TGTGCCAGCAGACTAGCCTCGAACGTCCTGATTGAGCAGTTCTTC. Its protein product is CASRLASNVLIEQFF.

The rearrangement links TRBV27 to TRBJ2-5; 9 bases map to TRBD2. V was pared by 7 bases and J by 4 bases, with 13 bases of the junction left unmatched. The CDR3 runs 16 residues. Germline assignment: CDR1 MNHEY and CDR2 SMNVEV (reference sequence). The CDR3 DNA reads as TGTGCCAGCAATTCTGTTGGGTTGACTAGCGGAGAGACCCAGTACTTC. Its translation is CASNSVGLTSGETQYF.

The genes are TRBV14 and TRBJ2-4, with D possibly matching TRBD1 (6 bases). The CDR3 runs 14 residues. V was shortened by 1 base and J by 8 bases, with 12 bases between the two germline ends. In germline, CDR1 is SGHDN, CDR2 FVKESK. The CDR3 loop reads CASSQVLGGDIQYF. In DNA, the CDR3 is TGTGCCAGCAGCCAAGTCTTAGGGGGAGACATTCAGTACTTC.

The chain couples TRBV27 to TRBJ1-1; the match to TRBD1 covers 9 bases. Germline trimming cut 5 bases from V and 3 bases from J; bases unmatched to any gene: 7. The germline V gene encodes CDR1 MNHEY and CDR2 SMNVEV (reference sequence). The CDR3 spans 15 residues. The CDR3 nucleotides read TGTGCCAGCAGTGACAACAGGGGGCAGGACACTGAAGCTTTCTTT. This encodes CASSDNRGQDTEAFF.

The chain couples TRBV15 to TRBJ1-1, with D tentatively TRBD1 (6 bases). The CDR3 runs 14 residues. The V gene lost 1 base and the J gene lost 4 bases, with 10 bases spanning the gap. Looked up from germline, CDR1 is LNHNV and CDR2 is YYDKDF (reference sequence). The CDR3 reads CATSRVTGSTEAFF. The CDR3 DNA reads as TGTGCCACCAGCAGAGTAACAGGGAGCACTGAAGCTTTCTTT.

The rearrangement joins TRBV7-9 to TRBJ2-3, with TRBD2 identical over 10 bases. Germline V gene lookup returns CDR1 SEHNR and CDR2 FQNEAQ (reference sequence). Trimming removed 5 bases from V and 4 bases from J; junction bases left unmatched: 6. This CDR3 contains 15 residues. The CDR3 bases are TGTGCCAGCAGCGCGCTAGCGGGAGTCGCAGATACGCAGTATTTT. Translating it yields CASSALAGVADTQYF. Drawing the rest from reference TRBV7-9 and TRBJ2-3, the complete variable domain is DTGVSQNPRHKITKRGQNVTFRCDPISEHNRLYWYRQTLGQGPEFLTYFQNEAQLEKSRLLSDRFSAERPKGSFSTLEIQRTEQGDSAMYLCASSALAGVADTQYFGPGTRLTVL.

This CDR3 reads CASSYHSTGGGHF. CDR3 nucleotide sequence: TGTGCCAGCAGTTACCACTCTACAGGGGGCGGGCATTTT. The J gene is TRBJ1-5, the V gene TRBV6-6; 9 bases match TRBD1. There are 13 residues in the CDR3. Germline CDR1 is MNHNY and CDR2 is SVGAGI (reference sequence). V dropped 2 bases and J dropped 15; count of bases not matched to a gene: 8.

The chain is built from TRBV2 and TRBJ1-5; D gene uncertain. Trimming took 7 bases from V and 5 from J, leaving 12 bases between them. Germline assignment: CDR1 SNHLY and CDR2 FYNNEI. This CDR3 is built from 13 residues. For the CDR3, the DNA is TGTGCCAGCACGGAGCGGGGAGATCAGCCCCAGCATTTT. This encodes CASTERGDQPQHF. The full variable domain, in which reference TRBV2 and TRBJ1-5 provide the parts outside the CDR3, is EPEVTQTPSHQVTQMGQEVILRCVPISNHLYFYWYRQILGQKVEFLVSFYNNEISEKSEIFDDQFSVERPDGSNFTLKIRSTKLEDSAMYFCASTERGDQPQHFGDGTRLSIL.

The chain uses TRBV30 and TRBJ1-1; maybe TRBD1 (6 bases). The germline V gene has CDR1 GTSNPN and CDR2 SVGIG (reference sequence). This CDR3 is built from 14 residues. Trimming took 1 base from V and 4 from J, leaving 13 bases between them. The CDR3 here is CAWSAHRDLTEAFF. Here the CDR3 DNA reads TGTGCCTGGAGTGCCCACAGGGATCTCACTGAAGCTTTCTTT.

The V gene is TRBV2, the J gene TRBJ2-2; D is perhaps TRBD1 (5 bases). Germline assignment: CDR1 SNHLY and CDR2 FYNNEI. V lost 3 bases to trimming and J lost 7 bases, with 18 bases between them. The CDR3 length is 16 residues. CDR3 bases: TGTGCCAGCAGTGATCCCAGGGATCCGTCGATCGGGGAGCTGTTTTTT. Translated, it gives CASSDPRDPSIGELFF. The variable domain in full, with the rest retrieved from reference TRBV2 and TRBJ2-2, is EPEVTQTPSHQVTQMGQEVILRCVPISNHLYFYWYRQILGQKVEFLVSFYNNEISEKSEIFDDQFSVERPDGSNFTLKIRSTKLEDSAMYFCASSDPRDPSIGELFFGEGSRLTVL.

The V and J genes are TRBV9 and TRBJ1-2; 7 bases are shared with TRBD1. The CDR3 has 14 residues. With V trimmed by 4 bases and J by 1 base, 4 bases remained unmatched. Germline V CDR1 and CDR2: SGDLS, YYNGEE. DNA of the CDR3: TGTGCCAGCAGCAAGGGACAGAGTAACTATGGCTACACCTTC. It yields the protein CASSKGQSNYGYTF.

The J gene is TRBJ2-5, the V gene TRBV6-1; D not resolved. Trimming took 0 bases from V and 4 from J, leaving 15 bases between them. CDR1 is MNHNS, CDR2 SASEGT, per germline. The CDR3 is 16 amino acids. The DNA of the CDR3 is TGTGCCAGCAGTGAAGCGAGGAGAGCTGATTTAGAGACCCAGTACTTC. Translating it yields CASSEARRADLETQYF.

J is TRBJ2-7 and V is TRBV19; 7 nucleotides match TRBD1. With 5 bases clipped from V and 1 base from J, the junction kept 8 bases outside the gene matches. In germline, CDR1 is LNHDA, CDR2 SQIVND (reference sequence). CDR3 size: 15 residues. CDR3 bases: TGTGCCAGTAGTTTTTCGACAGGGCGATCCTACGAGCAGTACTTC. It translates to CASSFSTGRSYEQYF.

This clone has more than one count but fewer than ten. Here the CDR3 reads CSLNRGNTEAFF. CDR3 coding DNA: TGCAGCCTAAACCGGGGGAACACTGAAGCTTTCTTT. V usage is TRBV29-1 and J usage is TRBJ1-1; D gene uncertain. Germline CDR1 and CDR2: SQVTM and ANQGSEA. This CDR3 spans 12 amino acids. Trimming left V 8 bases short and J 1 base short, with 11 bases between.

The sample holds one count of this clone. This rearrangement joins TRBV19 to TRBJ2-3; the match to TRBD1 covers 7 bases. Trimming cost V 5 bases and J 4 bases; bases outside gene matches: 6. CDR1 is LNHDA and CDR2 is SQIVND in the germline V gene (reference sequence). There are 14 residues in the CDR3. CDR3 amino acids: CASSVTGAADTQYF. DNA of the CDR3: TGTGCCAGTAGTGTTACAGGGGCTGCAGATACGCAGTATTTT.

The chain links TRBV6-1 to TRBJ2-3; tentative D call: TRBD1 (5 bases). The V gene lost 2 bases and the J gene lost 8 bases, with 20 bases spanning the gap. The CDR3 runs 16 residues. Germline CDR1 MNHNS, CDR2 SASEGT. CDR3 in amino acids: CASSERSTDHRGTQYF. The CDR3, as DNA: TGTGCCAGCAGTGAACGGTCGACAGACCACAGAGGTACGCAGTATTTT.

The rearrangement links TRBV30 to TRBJ1-1, with D maybe TRBD1 (5 bases). Looked up from germline, CDR1 is GTSNPN and CDR2 is SVGIG (reference sequence). Deletions cut 2 bases from V and 4 bases from J, with 11 bases between. The CDR3 runs to 13 residues. In DNA form, the CDR3 reads TGTGCCTGGAGTCCGGGGGTCGGCACTGAAGCTTTCTTT. It encodes CAWSPGVGTEAFF. Using reference TRBV30 and TRBJ1-1 for the parts outside the CDR3, the full variable domain is SQTIHQWPATLVQPVGSPLSLECTVEGTSNPNLYWYRQAAGRGLQLLFYSVGIGQISSEVPQNLSASRPQDRQFILSSKKLLLSDSGFYLCAWSPGVGTEAFFGQGTRLTVV.

This CDR3 reads CASSFRTENTGELFF. Written as DNA, the CDR3 is TGCGCCAGCAGCTTTAGGACAGAGAACACCGGGGAGCTGTTTTTT. The chain has TRBV5-1 and TRBJ2-2; TRBD1 might be the D (6 bases). The CDR3 length is 15 residues. Trimming pared 2 bases from V and 1 base from J, leaving 9 bases between. The V gene's germline CDR1 is SGHRS and CDR2 YFSETQ.

The chain employs TRBV10-3 and TRBJ2-5; TRBD2 agrees at 7 bases. J lost 2 bases, V lost 2 bases, and 2 bases had no gene match. Germline CDR1 and CDR2: ENHRY and SYGVKD. This CDR3 comprises 14 residues. The DNA for the CDR3 is TGTGCCATCAGTGAGGGCGGGAGACAAGAGACCCAGTACTTC. It is translated as CAISEGGRQETQYF.

The rearrangement uses TRBV27 and TRBJ2-7; maybe TRBD1 (6 bases). CDR3 length: 12 amino acids. Per germline, CDR1 MNHEY and CDR2 SMNVEV (reference sequence). V shed 6 bases and J shed 6 bases, with 12 bases lying between them. The CDR3 is CASRSTGFEQYF. Written as DNA, the CDR3 is TGTGCCAGCAGGTCGACAGGCTTCGAGCAGTACTTC.

The chain joins TRBV6-1 to TRBJ2-5; 8 nucleotides match TRBD1. This CDR3 has 15 residues. Trimming cost V 7 bases and J 4 bases; bases outside gene matches: 11. CDR1 and CDR2 from the germline V gene are MNHNS and SASEGT. The CDR3 here is CASTRSPQGGETQYF. Written as DNA, the CDR3 is TGTGCCAGCACCAGATCCCCACAGGGGGGAGAGACCCAGTACTTC.